These 29 T cell receptor beta chains were sequenced from one sample in a study of cytomegalovirus exposure and HLA in healthy donors. TCRdb keeps only in-frame clones here, not all; method: immunoSEQ multiplex PCR. Of about 130,000 clones in the sample, approximately 89% were seen once. Sequencing input: PBMCs. Every receptor here comes from a woman aged 18-29 years in good health and CMV-seronegative.

The chain has TRBV28 and TRBJ1-1; D possibly corresponds to TRBD1 (5 bases). There are 13 residues in the CDR3. The germline V gene has CDR1 MDHEN and CDR2 SYDVKM. Deletions cut 7 bases from V and 3 bases from J, with 12 bases between. The CDR3 loop is CASKTAYDTEAFF. The CDR3 nucleotides are TGTGCCAGCAAGACAGCATACGACACTGAAGCTTTCTTT.

This chain connects TRBV18 to TRBJ2-7, with TRBD1 matching 10 bases. V lost 5 bases and J lost 3; bases outside the gene matches: 4. In germline, CDR1 is KGHSH, CDR2 LQKENI. The CDR3 runs to 14 residues. The CDR3 nucleotides are TGTGCCAGCTCAGCCGGGACAGGGGTCTACGAGCAGTACGTC. It encodes CASSAGTGVYEQYV.

This chain joins TRBV5-4 and TRBJ1-1; 7 bases line up with TRBD1. This CDR3 has 14 amino acids. Looked up from germline, CDR1 is SGHNT and CDR2 is YYREEE (reference sequence). V lost 5 bases to trimming and J lost 3 bases; unmatched junction nucleotides: 7. The DNA for the CDR3 is TGTGCCAGCAGGGCCCTTACAGGGGACACTGAAGCTTTCTTT. It codes for CASRALTGDTEAFF. Full variable domain (missing parts from reference TRBV5-4 and TRBJ1-1): ETGVTQSPTHLIKTRGQQVTLRCSSQSGHNTVSWYQQALGQGPQFIFQYYREEENGRGNFPPRFSGLQFPNYSSELNVNALELDDSALYLCASRALTGDTEAFFGQGTRLTVV.

The CDR3 loop reads CAWSVGLADYEQYF. The CDR3 region has the DNA TGTGCCTGGAGTGTTGGGCTAGCTGACTACGAGCAGTACTTC. V usage is TRBV30 and J usage is TRBJ2-7, with a possible D match to TRBD2 (5 bases). The CDR3 contains 14 residues. CDR1 is GTSNPN, CDR2 SVGIG, per germline (reference sequence). Trimming removed 0 bases from V and 3 bases from J, with 12 bases in between.

The chain joins TRBV27 to TRBJ1-5; TRBD1 agrees at 7 bases. Losses at the gene ends were 8 bases for V and 5 bases for J; bases not matched to a gene: 6. Germline V lookup: CDR1 MNHEY, CDR2 SMNVEV (reference sequence). CDR3 length: 13 residues. CDR3 protein: CASRGQSHQPQHF. CDR3 bases: TGTGCCAGCCGGGGACAGTCTCATCAGCCCCAGCATTTT.

The rearrangement links TRBV7-2 to TRBJ2-2; 11 bases map to TRBD2. CDR3 length equals 16 residues. Trimming at V came to 5 bases and at J to 5 bases, leaving 7 bases not matched to a gene. Germline V gives CDR1 SGHTA, CDR2 FQGNSA. The CDR3 nucleotides read TGTGCCAGCAGCGCCCGACTAGCGGGGTTAACCGGGGAGCTGTTTTTT. Translating gives CASSARLAGLTGELFF.

The gene calls are TRBV19 and TRBJ2-3, with 7 bases fitting TRBD1. CDR3 length equals 16 residues. Per germline, CDR1 LNHDA and CDR2 SQIVND (reference sequence). V shed 8 bases, J shed 4 bases, and the junction held 15 bases outside the gene matches. This chain's CDR3 is CASRNPGRGTADTQYF. The CDR3 DNA follows: TGTGCCAGTCGAAATCCGGGCAGGGGGACCGCAGATACGCAGTATTTT.

The genes are TRBV9 and TRBJ2-5, with D possibly being TRBD2 (6 bases). CDR1 SGDLS and CDR2 YYNGEE come from the germline V gene. CDR3 size: 16 residues. Trimming left V 3 bases short and J 5 bases short, with 20 bases between. CDR3 DNA: TGTGCCAGCAGCGCCACTAGCTTTGGATTAATCGAGACCCAGTACTTC. It codes for CASSATSFGLIETQYF.

The chain couples TRBV19 to TRBJ1-6; D might be TRBD1 (5 bases). V dropped 3 bases and J dropped 5 bases, with 8 bases sitting between them. The CDR3 consists of 14 residues. Germline CDR1 and CDR2: LNHDA and SQIVND (reference sequence). The DNA of the CDR3 is TGTGCCAGTAGTATCGCCAGGGATAATTCACCCCTCCACTTT. Amino acids: CASSIARDNSPLHF.

This chain joins TRBV2 and TRBJ2-3, with no clear D. The germline V and J ends were trimmed by 6 bases and 0 bases, with 7 bases remaining between them. Germline CDR1 reads SNHLY; CDR2 reads FYNNEI. This CDR3 comprises 13 residues. The CDR3 DNA reads TGTGCCAGCAGCCCCGGGAGCACAGATACGCAGTATTTT. It yields the protein CASSPGSTDTQYF. The variable domain in full, with the rest retrieved from reference TRBV2 and TRBJ2-3, is EPEVTQTPSHQVTQMGQEVILRCVPISNHLYFYWYRQILGQKVEFLVSFYNNEISEKSEIFDDQFSVERPDGSNFTLKIRSTKLEDSAMYFCASSPGSTDTQYFGPGTRLTVL.

The chain recombines TRBV30 with TRBJ1-2; D is unclear. The germline V and J ends were trimmed by 3 bases and 2 bases, with 13 bases remaining between them. This CDR3 has 14 residues. Per the germline V gene, CDR1 is GTSNPN and CDR2 is SVGIG (reference sequence). CDR3: CAWSQPGVNYGYTF. Here the CDR3 DNA reads TGTGCCTGGAGCCAACCCGGGGTCAACTATGGCTACACCTTC.

The chain is built from TRBV6-5 and TRBJ1-2, with D possibly TRBD1 on 6 matching bases. The length of the CDR3 is 16 residues. V gave up 0 bases and J gave up 5 bases, with 16 bases separating them. Germline assignment: CDR1 MNHEY and CDR2 SVGAGI. The CDR3 region has the DNA TGTGCCAGCAGTTACTCGAATCGGGGGGGCCGGTATGGCTACACCTTC. Amino acids: CASSYSNRGGRYGYTF.

The chain has TRBV6-1 and TRBJ2-1; 10 bases are shared with TRBD2. V lost 2 bases to trimming and J lost 7 bases; unmatched junction nucleotides: 5. Germline CDR1 and CDR2: MNHNS and SASEGT. CDR3 length: 15 amino acids. Here the CDR3 reads CASSEIAGGMNEQFF. The CDR3 DNA follows: TGTGCCAGCAGTGAAATAGCGGGAGGAATGAATGAGCAGTTCTTC.

This chain links TRBV10-2 with TRBJ1-5; 8 bases match TRBD1. The CDR3 has 16 amino acids. CDR1 is WSHSY and CDR2 is SAAADI in the germline V gene. The V gene end was trimmed by 0 bases and the J gene end by 6 bases; junction bases not matched to a gene: 7. CDR3 amino acids: CASSESRTGIGQPQHF. CDR3 sequence (DNA): TGCGCCAGCAGTGAGTCGAGGACAGGGATTGGTCAGCCCCAGCATTTT.

The chain joins TRBV18 to TRBJ1-3, with unresolved D. The V end was cut by 0 bases, the J end by 4 bases, with 13 bases between. Germline lookup yields CDR1 KGHSH and CDR2 LQKENI. The CDR3 totals 16 residues. The CDR3 reads CASSPPLASGGNTIYF. The CDR3 coding sequence is TGTGCCAGCTCACCACCGTTGGCTTCGGGGGGAAACACCATATATTTT.

The rearrangement links TRBV4-2 to TRBJ1-5; TRBD1 aligns across 9 bases. V lost 5 bases to trimming and J lost 5 bases; unmatched junction nucleotides: 4. This CDR3 region has 14 residues. Germline V gives CDR1 LGHNA, CDR2 YNFKEQ. CDR3 nucleotide sequence: TGTGCCAGCAGCGAGGGACAGGGCTATCAGCCCCAGCATTTT. It specifies CASSEGQGYQPQHF.

The chain combines TRBV7-8 with TRBJ2-7; D is perhaps TRBD1 (5 bases). CDR1 and CDR2 (germline): SGHVS, FQNEAQ. V lost 5 bases and J lost 4, with 18 bases in between. The CDR3 is 15 amino acids. CDR3 sequence: CASSQWAGKYYEQYF. The CDR3 nucleotides are TGTGCCAGCAGCCAGTGGGCAGGGAAGTATTACGAGCAGTACTTC.

This clone has only one observation. The rearrangement uses TRBV27 and TRBJ1-5; tentatively, D is TRBD1 (6 bases). This CDR3 is 16 amino acids long. Germline CDR1 MNHEY, CDR2 SMNVEV (reference sequence). V lost 1 base, J lost 0 bases, and 10 bases lay in between. The CDR3 nucleotides read TGTGCCAGCAGTTTATTAGGGGGGGCTAGCAATCAGCCCCAGCATTTT. Translating it yields CASSLLGGASNQPQHF.

The chain combines TRBV4-3 with TRBJ2-1, with 10 bases aligning to TRBD1. The CDR3 sequence is 16 residues long. From germline, CDR1 is LGHNA and CDR2 YSLEER. J lost 8 bases, V lost 2 bases, and 9 bases had no gene match. The CDR3 protein is CASSQTAGQGKDEQFF. DNA for the CDR3: TGCGCCAGCAGCCAAACAGCGGGACAGGGGAAGGATGAGCAGTTCTTC.

V is TRBV28 and J is TRBJ2-7, with 12 bases fitting TRBD2. V lost 6 bases to trimming and J lost 6 bases; unmatched junction nucleotides: 9. This CDR3 region has 15 residues. CDR1 and CDR2 (germline): MDHEN, SYDVKM. In DNA, the CDR3 is TGTGCCAGCAGCCCACAACTAGCGGGGGGAGGCGAGCAGTACGTC. This sequence encodes CASSPQLAGGGEQYV.

The rearrangement joins TRBV2 to TRBJ2-7; 7 bases are a match to TRBD2. J gave up 4 bases and V 7 bases, and 16 bases lay outside the gene matches. Germline CDR1 SNHLY, CDR2 FYNNEI. The length of the CDR3 is 16 residues. In DNA, the CDR3 is TGTGCCAGCAACGACGGGGCCCGCGGGGGAATATACGAGCAGTACTTC. Its translation is CASNDGARGGIYEQYF.

J is TRBJ2-3 and V is TRBV6-6; TRBD2 aligns across 10 bases. V lost 6 bases and J lost 5; bases outside the gene matches: 8. CDR3 length equals 15 residues. Germline assignment: CDR1 MNHNY and CDR2 SVGAGI (reference sequence). This CDR3 is CASSHQRGGLDTQYF. The CDR3 DNA reads as TGTGCCAGCAGCCATCAGCGGGGGGGCCTAGATACGCAGTATTTT.

The chain has TRBV30 and TRBJ1-4, with 8 bases matching TRBD1. Germline V lookup: CDR1 GTSNPN, CDR2 SVGIG (reference sequence). The CDR3 has 17 residues. V trimming: 4 bases; J trimming: 8 bases; junction bases outside the gene matches: 18. The CDR3 protein is CAWKPPYSDRVREKLFF. The CDR3, as DNA: TGTGCCTGGAAACCCCCATATTCGGACAGGGTCAGAGAAAAACTGTTTTTT. The whole variable domain, filled in from reference TRBV30 and TRBJ1-4, reads SQTIHQWPATLVQPVGSPLSLECTVEGTSNPNLYWYRQAAGRGLQLLFYSVGIGQISSEVPQNLSASRPQDRQFILSSKKLLLSDSGFYLCAWKPPYSDRVREKLFFGSGTQLSVL.

On this clone itself: At one of its ends the junction is not consistent with the germline gene, which may arise from a read error. J is TRBJ2-7 and V is TRBV5-1; tentative D call: TRBD2 (5 bases). The length of the CDR3 is 14 residues. CDR1 and CDR2 from the germline V gene are SGHRS and YFSETQ. Here the CDR3 reads CASNLGQEVYEQYF. The CDR3 DNA is TGCGCCAGCAACTTGGGCCAGGAGGTCTACGAGCAGTACTTC.

This clone was seen a handful of times. The J gene is TRBJ2-3, the V gene TRBV6-1, with 11 nucleotides matching TRBD2. Germline lookup yields CDR1 MNHNS and CDR2 SASEGT. J was trimmed by 2 bases and V by 6 bases; bases with no gene match: 4. The CDR3 extends over 15 amino acids. The CDR3 here is CASRPGLADTDTQYF. The CDR3 nucleotides read TGTGCCAGCAGGCCGGGACTAGCGGACACAGATACGCAGTATTTT.

The CDR3 DNA follows: TGTGCCTGGAGTGTAGCAGGGGTGGTCTACGAGCAGTACTTC. Protein: CAWSVAGVVYEQYF. This chain uses TRBV30 with TRBJ2-7, with D tentatively TRBD1 (6 bases). Germline CDR1 is GTSNPN and CDR2 is SVGIG (reference sequence). The CDR3 spans 14 residues. Trimming removed 0 bases at V and 3 bases at J, with 12 bases between.

This sequence joins TRBV28 and TRBJ2-1; 13 bases are shared with TRBD2. Losses at the gene ends were 10 bases for V and 5 bases for J; bases not matched to a gene: 14. CDR1 and CDR2 (germline): MDHEN, SYDVKM. The CDR3 contains 17 residues. The DNA of the CDR3 is TGTGCCACCCGGACTAGCGGGAGTCTGGGGGGGCACAATGAGCAGTTCTTC. Protein product: CATRTSGSLGGHNEQFF.

There are a few counts of this clone. V gene TRBV6-5 combines with J gene TRBJ1-2; TRBD1 might be the D (5 bases). Germline lookup yields CDR1 MNHEY and CDR2 SVGAGI. The V and J ends lost 8 bases and 4 bases respectively, with 14 bases between them. This CDR3 spans 13 amino acids. CDR3 sequence reads: CASGGNFGYGYTF. In DNA form, the CDR3 reads TGTGCCAGCGGGGGGAACTTTGGCTATGGCTACACCTTC.

This CDR3 is CASSLRGQSLYEQYV. CDR3 DNA sequence: TGTGCCAGCAGCTTGAGGGGACAGAGCCTCTACGAGCAGTACGTC. The V and J genes are TRBV5-8 and TRBJ2-7; 7 nucleotides line up with TRBD1. V lost 1 base, J lost 3 bases, and 7 bases stayed unmatched. The germline gives CDR1 SGHTS, CDR2 YDEGEE. This CDR3 spans 15 amino acids.